What follows are 23 T cell receptor beta chains derived from one specimen sequenced in a study of T-cell memory formation after mild COVID-19. TCRdb analysed the 5' RACE reads with MiXCR anew, one entry per CDR3 protein. The sample carries fewer than 700,000 distinct CDR3 sequences, about a fifth recorded once. The sample taken for sequencing was PBMCs or a T cell subset sorted from them (not recorded which). These receptor sequences come from an adult woman who had mild COVID-19 (a few samples of this study predate the infection). Cell type and time point are not known.

This clonotype was seen a handful of times. The chain links TRBV3-1 to TRBJ2-1, with TRBD2 as a possible D gene (5 bases). CDR3 length: 17 residues. Trimming pared 1 base from V and 0 bases from J, leaving 13 bases between. Germline CDR1 LGHDT, CDR2 YNNKEL (reference sequence). In DNA form, the CDR3 reads TGTGCCAGCAGCCAAGGGACGGGATATAGCTCCTACAATGAGCAGTTCTTC. Its translation is CASSQGTGYSSYNEQFF.

The chain combines TRBV18 with TRBJ2-7, with no clear D. Trimming shortened V by 3 bases and J by 9 bases, and 12 bases separated the two germline ends. This CDR3 spans 12 amino acids. Germline CDR1 and CDR2: KGHSH and LQKENI. The CDR3 region is CASSPAPLGQYF. The CDR3 region has the DNA TGTGCCAGCTCACCGGCGCCGCTCGGGCAGTACTTC.

The genes are TRBV2 and TRBJ2-2; either TRBD1 or TRBD2 may fit D (5 bases each). Germline V gene lookup returns CDR1 SNHLY and CDR2 FYNNEI. V was trimmed by 5 bases and J by 2 bases, leaving 18 bases between them. The CDR3 runs to 17 residues. The CDR3 protein is CASSMTRRGPNTGELFF. The CDR3, as DNA: TGTGCCAGCAGTATGACTCGTCGGGGCCCTAACACCGGGGAGCTGTTTTTT.

This chain connects TRBV5-1 to TRBJ2-2; 8 bases are a match to TRBD1. Germline V gives CDR1 SGHRS, CDR2 YFSETQ. V gave up 0 bases and J gave up 2 bases; unmatched junction bases: 6. The CDR3 totals 17 residues. CDR3 loop: CASSLGHRGDNTGELFF. The DNA for the CDR3 is TGCGCCAGCAGCTTGGGTCACAGGGGGGACAACACCGGGGAGCTGTTTTTT.

The chain uses TRBV7-2 and TRBJ2-3; D not certain. This CDR3 is built from 14 residues. Germline assignment: CDR1 SGHTA and CDR2 FQGNSA. V was shortened by 1 base and J by 4 bases, with 9 bases between the two germline ends. The CDR3 DNA reads as TGTGCCAGCAGCTTAGTCGGGCAGGCAGATACGCAGTATTTT. Translating gives CASSLVGQADTQYF.

The chain links TRBV3-1 to TRBJ2-5, with D possibly being TRBD2 (6 bases). Trimming took off 3 bases at V and 5 bases at J, with 19 bases between the two ends. CDR3 length equals 16 residues. The germline V gene encodes CDR1 LGHDT and CDR2 YNNKEL (reference sequence). CDR3 coding DNA: TGTGCCAGCAGCCAGGGGACTCCCCGGGCGGCGGAGACCCAGTACTTC. Translating gives CASSQGTPRAAETQYF.

The rearrangement links TRBV12-3 or TRBV12-4 to TRBJ1-2; tentatively, D is TRBD1 (5 bases). The CDR3 contains 14 residues. V gave up 6 bases and J gave up 0 bases, with 11 bases separating them. CDR3 nucleotides: TGTGCCAGCAGCGGGGCAGTCACTAACTATGGCTACACCTTC. The encoded protein is CASSGAVTNYGYTF.

The chain carries TRBV9 and TRBJ2-7; D unresolved. The CDR3 is 14 amino acids. In germline, CDR1 is SGDLS, CDR2 YYNGEE. V dropped 3 bases and J dropped 7 bases, with 17 bases sitting between them. The CDR3 is CASSEVASSREQYF. DNA of the CDR3: TGTGCCAGCAGCGAAGTGGCTTCTTCAAGGGAGCAGTACTTC. Supplemented by reference TRBV9 and TRBJ2-7, the full variable domain reads DSGVTQTPKHLITATGQRVTLRCSPRSGDLSVYWYQQSLDQGLQFLIQYYNGEERAKGNILERFSAQQFPDLHSELNLSSLELGDSALYFCASSEVASSREQYFGPGTRLTVT.

The CDR3 loop is CSARVGAGTGGFQPQHF. For the CDR3, the DNA is TGCAGTGCTAGAGTGGGAGCCGGGACAGGGGGCTTTCAGCCCCAGCATTTT. This chain joins TRBV20-1 and TRBJ1-5; 12 nucleotides match TRBD1. CDR3 length: 17 residues. Germline-derived CDR1 and CDR2 are DFQATT and SNEGSKA (reference sequence). The V and J ends lost 1 base and 6 bases, in that order; junction bases with no gene match: 10.

This sequence joins TRBV14 and TRBJ2-5; the match to TRBD2 covers 8 bases. Germline lookup yields CDR1 SGHDN and CDR2 FVKESK. J was trimmed by 5 bases and V by 6 bases; bases with no gene match: 8. The length of the CDR3 is 14 residues. This chain's CDR3 is CASSTRASGETQYF. CDR3 nucleotides: TGTGCCAGCAGTACCCGAGCTAGCGGGGAGACCCAGTACTTC. The whole variable domain, filled in from reference TRBV14 and TRBJ2-5, reads EAGVTQFPSHSVIEKGQTVTLRCDPISGHDNLYWYRRVMGKEIKFLLHFVKESKQDESGMPNNRFLAERTGGTYSTLKVQPAELEDSGVYFCASSTRASGETQYFGPGTRLLVL.

The chain has TRBV7-9 and TRBJ2-5, with 10 bases that match TRBD2. This CDR3 comprises 17 residues. CDR1 is SEHNR, CDR2 FQNEAQ, per germline (reference sequence). V dropped 5 bases and J dropped 3; count of bases not matched to a gene: 12. For the CDR3, the DNA is TGTGCCAGCAGCACGAGCCCCCTAGCGGGAGTAGAAGAGACCCAGTACTTC. This gives the protein CASSTSPLAGVEETQYF.

V is TRBV24-1 and J is TRBJ1-1; D possibly corresponds to TRBD1 (6 bases). The CDR3 is made up of 13 amino acids. Trimming stripped 11 bases from V and 4 bases from J, with 16 bases between. CDR1 is KGHDR and CDR2 is SFDVKD in the germline V gene. In nucleotides, the CDR3 is TGTGCCATCACGGACAGTCGTTTCACTGAAGCTTTCTTT. It specifies CAITDSRFTEAFF.

The CDR3 spells CASSQDGQTASPLHF. CDR3 sequence (DNA): TGTGCCAGCAGCCAGGACGGACAGACAGCTTCACCCCTCCACTTT. The gene calls are TRBV7-9 and TRBJ1-6, with a weak D call TRBD1 (6 bases). V gave up 5 bases and J gave up 9 bases, with 17 bases separating them. The CDR3 is made up of 15 amino acids. Germline V CDR1 and CDR2: SEHNR, FQNEAQ (reference sequence).

The rearrangement links TRBV19 to TRBJ2-1, with D maybe TRBD2 (7 bases). V was trimmed by 5 bases and J by 3 bases, leaving 17 bases between them. The CDR3 totals 16 residues. Germline V gene sequence: CDR1 LNHDA, CDR2 SQIVND (reference sequence). DNA for the CDR3: TGTGCCAGTAGTTCTACCTCGGGGGGCTACTACAATGAGCAGTTCTTC. Translating it yields CASSSTSGGYYNEQFF.

This clonotype was observed a handful of times. The chain joins TRBV3-1 to TRBJ2-1; TRBD2 matches at 7 bases. J gave up 8 bases and V 4 bases, and 8 bases lay outside the gene matches. Germline V CDR1 and CDR2: LGHDT, YNNKEL (reference sequence). This CDR3 region has 14 residues. The CDR3 loop is CASSPTVTSDEQFF. Here the CDR3 DNA reads TGTGCCAGCAGCCCGACTGTAACTAGCGATGAGCAGTTCTTC.

This rearrangement joins TRBV19 to TRBJ1-1; D is unresolved. The CDR3 runs 12 residues. Germline V gives CDR1 LNHDA, CDR2 SQIVND (reference sequence). Trimming pared 7 bases from V and 6 bases from J, leaving 12 bases between. The CDR3 sequence is CASTGRVPEAFF. The CDR3, as DNA: TGTGCCAGTACCGGTCGGGTTCCTGAAGCTTTCTTT.

There are many counts of this clonotype. The chain carries TRBV6-2 or TRBV6-3 and TRBJ2-6, with D hard to call. Trimming stripped 6 bases from V and 1 base from J, with 7 bases between. Germline V CDR1 and CDR2: MNHEY, SVGEGT. The CDR3 extends over 14 amino acids. Written as DNA, the CDR3 is TGTGCCAGCAGCCTTACGTCTGGGGCCAACGTCCTGACTTTC. Translated: CASSLTSGANVLTF.

The chain couples TRBV5-6 to TRBJ2-5; 10 nucleotides align to TRBD1. This CDR3 comprises 16 residues. The germline V gene has CDR1 SGHDT and CDR2 YYEEEE. V shed 5 bases, J shed 1 base, and the junction held 8 bases outside the gene matches. Written as DNA, the CDR3 is TGTGCCAGCAGATACCTCGGGACAGGGGTCCAAGAGACCCAGTACTTC. Protein product: CASRYLGTGVQETQYF.

At least ten counts were recorded for this clonotype. J is TRBJ2-3 and V is TRBV4-1; possible D gene TRBD1, 6 bases. Deletions cut 4 bases from V and 2 bases from J, with 13 bases between. This CDR3 is 15 amino acids long. The V gene's germline CDR1 is MGHRA and CDR2 YSYEKL. The CDR3 nucleotides are TGCGCCAGCAGCCGCGTTCAGGGGAACACAGATACGCAGTATTTT. This codes for CASSRVQGNTDTQYF.

This sequence joins TRBV2 and TRBJ1-5, with D possibly being TRBD1 (5 bases). Germline values: CDR1 SNHLY, CDR2 FYNNEI. The CDR3 covers 16 residues. Trimming cost V 3 bases and J 2 bases, with 14 bases left between them. CDR3 protein: CASSEAGPLRNQPQHF. CDR3 sequence (DNA): TGTGCCAGCAGTGAGGCGGGACCGTTGCGCAATCAGCCCCAGCATTTT.

This clonotype was counted only a few times. This chain links TRBV7-6 with TRBJ2-7, with TRBD1 matching over 10 bases. The V gene end was trimmed by 4 bases and the J gene end by 4 bases; junction bases not matched to a gene: 10. CDR3 length: 16 amino acids. In germline, CDR1 is SGHVS, CDR2 FNYEAQ. The chain's CDR3 is CASSSSPGQGFYEQYF. The CDR3 coding sequence is TGTGCCAGCAGCTCCTCTCCGGGACAGGGGTTTTACGAGCAGTACTTC.

This clonotype was observed a handful of times. At one of its ends the junction is not consistent with the germline gene, which may arise from a read error. The gene calls are TRBV11-2 and TRBJ2-5; TRBD2 aligns across 11 bases. The germline CDR1 and CDR2 sequences are SGHAT and FQNNGV. This CDR3 is 15 amino acids long. In nucleotides, the CDR3 is TGTGCCAGCAGCTTAGTAGCGGGGGGGCAAGGGACCCAGTACTTC. Residues: CASSLVAGGQGTQYF. Filled out from reference TRBV11-2 and TRBJ2-5, the complete variable domain reads EAGVAQSPRYKIIEKRQSVAFWCNPISGHATLYWYQQILGQGPKLLIQFQNNGVVDDSQLPKDRFSAERLKGVDSTLKIQPAKLEDSAVYLCASSLVAGGQGTQYFGPGTRLLVL.

This rearrangement joins TRBV7-3 to TRBJ2-1; 8 nucleotides agree with TRBD1. The CDR3 length is 13 residues. Trimming cost V 3 bases and J 11 bases; bases outside gene matches: 6. The V gene's germline CDR1 is SGHTA and CDR2 FQGTGA. The CDR3 protein is CASSFGQGTKQFF. In DNA, the CDR3 is TGTGCCAGCAGCTTCGGACAGGGAACGAAGCAGTTCTTC.